The TCR beta chain under discussion was sequenced for a study of T cell responses to AZD1222 COVID-19 vaccine (dated by TCRdb to the early 2020s). With respect to the entire study: AZD1222 recipients whose second dose came at about 4 weeks and those whose second dose came at about 12 weeks were combined into one group, since spike-specific TCR depth and breadth did not differ between the two schedules. Trial participants were enrolled by age into subgroups of 18-55, 56-69 and 70-plus years, and around 140, 26 and 57 TCR-sequenced participants, respectively, were included in these subgroups. A total of approximately 240 trial participants underwent TCR sequencing, of whom about 210 had received two doses of AZD1222 and 26 had received two doses of the MenACWY control vaccine.

The time point label of this sample denotes: baseline before first vaccination. The vaccinee samples were drawn from two UK trials, COV001 and COV002, one of which was a single-blind randomized controlled phase 2/3 trial testing AZD1222 (ChAdOx1 nCoV-19) in healthy adults. Trial participant PBMC samples were collected at day 0 and day 28 after the second dose for TCRbeta chain sequencing. Via the germline V gene, CDR1 is SQVTM and CDR2 ANQGSEA. Measured from the cysteine to the phenylalanine, the CDR3 is 14 residues long. Here the CDR3 DNA is all that survives: 42 bases in frame from base 1. V lost 4 bases and J lost 7 bases; the stretch between them is 17 bases long. A note on this clone: The specificity of this receptor is unknown. No qualities accompany the bases; no much larger clone lies one base away.

What the work shows at the level of the full study, not this receptor alone: Participants were mostly white British, with more females than males. The authors suggested clonal diversity may have been underestimated. In the small 56-69-year group, the increase in depth fell short of significance, most likely because of low power. Because no day 14 peak-response samples were available, repertoires were characterized only after the peak T cell response. A significant rise in spike-specific TCR breadth and depth was observed after two AZD1222 doses relative to day 0 and relative to MenACWY recipients. The vaccine-associated CD4 TCRs covered the entire spike protein, and the dominant responses fell in regions 160-218 and 743-854. Reportedly, close to half of the unique spike-specific TCRs recognized epitopes lying outside the regions that are mutated in the B.1.351 and B.1.1.7 variants. Conclusions about previously exposed vaccinees are limited, since just a handful of AZD1222 recipients were seropositive for SARS-CoV-2 at baseline.

The CDR3 regions of human TCRbeta chains were subjected to immunosequencing. The original methods were these. Repertoire TCRs were checked for matches against a reference library of SARS-CoV-2-specific TCRs that had been generated using the MIRA antigen-specificity platform. Breadth meant the fraction of unique TCRs that were SARS-CoV-2-associated, whereas depth meant the fraction of total T cells that were SARS-CoV-2-associated. Each spike-specific TCR was assigned to its reactive spike region and to a CD4 or CD8 class using the MIRA data. Log10-transformed breadth and depth values were compared by one-way ANOVA with Sidak's multiple comparisons tests. TCRdb holds this immuneACCESS table with in-frame rearrangements only. Some clones are missing; in checked studies, unresolved V genes explain under half, and the rest has no known cause. From that table come the V and J calls and clone size; the DNA was used to work out D and trimming. This sample has fewer than 150,000 clones in its table, and around 90% of those were observed once. The top ten clonotypes cover approximately 1.5% of the sample.

The chain is encoded by TRBV29-1 joined to TRBJ1-5, with TRBD1 perhaps the D gene, on 5 matching bases. The clonotype comes from an adult in good health. The input for sequencing was peripheral blood, taken on day 0 of AZD1222 vaccination. The CDR3 has the sequence CSVGPDGAGQPQHF. Here is the DNA: TGCAGCGTTGGCCCCGATGGGGCCGGGCAGCCCCAGCATTTT.